These 19 T cell receptor beta chains were sequenced from one sample in a study of Ad26.COV2.S vaccination and SARS-CoV-2 variants. Treatment in this sample: some 19 received Ad26.COV2.S at low or high dose, single or two shots; roughly five received placebo; per-sample allocation not given. At day 63 after the first vaccine or placebo injection, samples were drawn. Repertoires were generated with immunoSEQ multiplex PCR, while TCRdb's copy carries only in-frame clones and drops some. The table lists some 320,000 clones, more than 70% of them singletons, with less than 2% in the top ten. The specimen comprised peripheral blood, sampled in a trial of Ad26.COV2.S vaccine versus placebo. These receptors all stem from a person between 18 and 65 years old who received the Ad26.COV2.S COVID-19 vaccine or a placebo.

The chain joins TRBV3-1 (or the pseudogene TRBV3-2) to TRBJ2-1; D not certain. This CDR3 has 13 amino acids. V lost 4 bases and J 6 bases, leaving 10 bases between the germline ends. Per germline, CDR1 LGHDT and CDR2 YNNKEL (reference sequence). CDR3 protein: CASSRGNLNEQFF. For the CDR3, the DNA is TGTGCCAGCAGCCGAGGTAACCTCAATGAGCAGTTCTTC.

The chain uses TRBV7-9 and TRBJ2-6; tentatively, D is TRBD2 (5 bases). Germline V gene sequence: CDR1 SEHNR, CDR2 FQNEAQ (reference sequence). CDR3 length equals 14 residues. V lost 10 bases and J 4 bases, leaving 14 bases between the germline ends. CDR3 nucleotide sequence: TGTGCCATCGGGGTAGGGTCAGGGGCCAACGTCCTGACTTTC. It encodes CAIGVGSGANVLTF.

The chain is built from TRBV11-3 and TRBJ2-2; D perhaps matches TRBD1 (5 bases). V lost 1 base to trimming and J lost 7 bases, with 10 bases between them. The CDR3 totals 14 residues. Germline CDR1 is SGHNT and CDR2 is YENEEA. CDR3 in amino acids: CASSLGQGNGELFF. The CDR3 nucleotides are TGTGCCAGCAGCTTAGGTCAGGGTAACGGGGAGCTGTTTTTT.

This chain uses TRBV15 with TRBJ1-1; D gene ambiguous. The germline V gene has CDR1 LNHNV and CDR2 YYDKDF (reference sequence). CDR3 size: 14 residues. Trimming stripped 8 bases from V and 1 base from J, with 14 bases between. CDR3 bases: TGTGCCACCTCGACCTTTGGGCCGAACACTGAAGCTTTCTTT. This translates into CATSTFGPNTEAFF.

This rearrangement joins TRBV24-1 to TRBJ2-3; a possible D gene is TRBD1 (6 bases). Germline CDR1 reads KGHDR; CDR2 reads SFDVKD. The CDR3 contains 16 residues. Trimming shortened V by 4 bases and J by 0 bases, and 13 bases separated the two germline ends. The chain's CDR3 is CATSEAGTTSTDTQYF. The CDR3 nucleotides read TGTGCCACCAGTGAGGCAGGGACAACTAGCACAGATACGCAGTATTTT.

V is TRBV27 and J is TRBJ1-2, with D possibly matching TRBD1 (6 bases). Germline-derived CDR1 and CDR2 are MNHEY and SMNVEV (reference sequence). This CDR3 region has 13 residues. Trimming shortened V by 4 bases and J by 8 bases, and 14 bases separated the two germline ends. In nucleotides, the CDR3 is TGTGCCAGCAGTTCAAACAGGGCGGGCGGCTACACCTTC. Translation: CASSSNRAGGYTF.

The gene calls are TRBV7-3 and TRBJ1-2, with 7 bases that match TRBD1. Germline V gene data show CDR1 as SGHTA and CDR2 as FQGTGA. Trimming took 5 bases from V and 10 from J; bases not matched to a gene: 10. The CDR3 spans 13 residues. CDR3 protein: CASSPDRDSPYTF. Here the CDR3 DNA reads TGTGCCAGCAGCCCTGACAGGGACTCTCCCTACACCTTC. Looking up the rest from reference TRBV7-3 and TRBJ1-2 gives the full variable domain: GAGVSQTPSNKVTEKGKYVELRCDPISGHTALYWYRQSLGQGPEFLIYFQGTGAADDSGLPNDRFFAVRPEGSVSTLKIQRTERGDSAVYLCASSPDRDSPYTFGSGTRLTVV.

The chain joins TRBV6-2 or TRBV6-3 to TRBJ1-1; no clear D gene. In germline, CDR1 is MNHEY, CDR2 SVGEGT. The CDR3 extends over 12 amino acids. V lost 5 bases to trimming and J lost 5 bases, with 9 bases between them. CDR3 bases: TGTGCCAGCAGTAACCGATGGACTGAAGCTTTCTTT. Translated: CASSNRWTEAFF.

This clone was recorded once. The rearrangement links TRBV5-1 to TRBJ2-2; 10 nucleotides align to TRBD1. The CDR3 contains 16 residues. Germline V lookup: CDR1 SGHRS, CDR2 YFSETQ. After removal of 0 bases from V and 6 bases from J, the junction contained 5 bases not matched to a gene. The CDR3 sequence: CASSLAGTGAPGELFF. The CDR3 nucleotides read TGCGCCAGCAGCTTGGCCGGGACAGGGGCCCCCGGGGAGCTGTTTTTT.

This chain uses TRBV5-1 with TRBJ2-1; no firm D call. Trimming removed 0 bases from V and 0 bases from J, with 10 bases in between. CDR3 size: 16 residues. CDR1 SGHRS and CDR2 YFSETQ come from the germline V gene. In DNA form, the CDR3 reads TGCGCCAGCAGCTTGGGTACTTTGAGCTCCTACAATGAGCAGTTCTTC. This gives the protein CASSLGTLSSYNEQFF.

The chain carries TRBV4-3 and TRBJ1-3; D is unclear. The length of the CDR3 is 17 residues. Germline CDR1 LGHNA, CDR2 YSLEER. V was trimmed by 4 bases and J by 0 bases, leaving 16 bases between them. CDR3 sequence (DNA): TGCGCCAGCAGCCTATACACTCAGACTAACTCTGGAAACACCATATATTTT. Its translation: CASSLYTQTNSGNTIYF.

The chain is built from TRBV7-2 and TRBJ1-5; D remains ambiguous. There are 13 residues in the CDR3. The germline V and J ends were trimmed by 4 bases and 2 bases, with 6 bases remaining between them. Germline CDR1 SGHTA, CDR2 FQGNSA. CDR3 DNA: TGTGCCAGCAGCTCAGGACGCAATCAGCCCCAGCATTTT. Protein product: CASSSGRNQPQHF.

The chain recombines TRBV6-5 with TRBJ2-7, with D possibly being TRBD1 (5 bases). The CDR3 runs to 12 residues. The V and J ends lost 6 bases and 1 base respectively, with 7 bases between them. CDR1 MNHEY and CDR2 SVGAGI come from the germline V gene. CDR3 nucleotide sequence: TGTGCCAGCAGCCAGGGTTCCTACGAGCAGTACTTC. It encodes CASSQGSYEQYF.

The V call is TRBV18, the J call TRBJ1-2; no clear D gene. V lost 2 bases and J lost 7, with 11 bases in between. Germline V gene data show CDR1 as KGHSH and CDR2 as LQKENI. This CDR3 has 13 amino acids. In nucleotides, the CDR3 is TGTGCCAGCTCACCAATGGCAGTTGGTGGCTACACCTTC. Its protein is CASSPMAVGGYTF.

The chain combines TRBV19 with TRBJ1-1; D uncertain. CDR1 and CDR2 from the germline V gene are LNHDA and SQIVND (reference sequence). V was shortened by 10 bases and J by 0 bases, with 12 bases between the two germline ends. This CDR3 region has 13 residues. In DNA form, the CDR3 reads TGTGCCACGCAACTGGGGATGAACACTGAAGCTTTCTTT. Protein: CATQLGMNTEAFF.

The chain uses TRBV6-2 or TRBV6-3 and TRBJ2-1, with D hard to call. The V and J ends lost 5 bases and 4 bases respectively, with 18 bases between them. The CDR3 sequence is 16 residues long. From germline, CDR1 is MNHEY and CDR2 SVGEGT. The chain's CDR3 is CASSRVGSVPYNEQFF. CDR3 nucleotides: TGTGCCAGCAGTAGGGTAGGTTCGGTTCCATACAATGAGCAGTTCTTC.

This sequence joins TRBV11-2 and TRBJ2-7; a weak D match, TRBD1 (5 bases). The germline V gene encodes CDR1 SGHAT and CDR2 FQNNGV. V gave up 6 bases and J gave up 0 bases, with 15 bases separating them. The CDR3 length is 15 residues. The CDR3 region is CASRLDTWSSYEQYF. CDR3 nucleotide sequence: TGTGCCAGCAGACTGGACACCTGGAGCTCCTACGAGCAGTACTTC.

The V and J genes are TRBV14 and TRBJ2-2, with D hard to call. This CDR3 spans 14 amino acids. In germline, CDR1 is SGHDN, CDR2 FVKESK. Trimming removed 2 bases from V and 1 base from J, with 5 bases in between. The CDR3 loop is CASSQRRNTGELFF. For the CDR3, the DNA is TGTGCCAGCAGCCAAAGGCGGAACACCGGGGAGCTGTTTTTT.

The V call is TRBV21-1, the J call TRBJ2-1; TRBD1 is the table's D call, not checked against the DNA. TRBV21-1 is a listed pseudogene. This CDR3 spans 14 amino acids. CDR3 region: CASSLKQGNDEQFF. The DNA for the CDR3 is TGTGCCAGCAGCTTGAAACAGGGGAACGATGAGCAGTTCTTC.